The source of this T cell receptor beta chain is a study of shared clonotypes between healthy human individuals. Assay used: immunoSEQ multiplex PCR; TCRdb lists only in-frame clones, some missing. The data hold 2 million to 2.5 million clones, with more than 80% observed a single time. There are 18 residues in the CDR3. Trimming at V came to 1 base and at J to 1 base, leaving 11 bases not matched to a gene. Germline-derived CDR1 and CDR2 are SGHRS and YFSETQ. V is TRBV5-1 and J is TRBJ2-7, with 10 bases identical to TRBD2. This TCR was recovered from a man aged 18 to 35 in good health. Some clones in this sample may be carry-over from other donors' samples. The material sequenced was naive CD4+ T cells from PBMCs. Subset meaning: CD45RA+ positively selected. In DNA, the CDR3 is TGCGCCAGCAGCTTGTGGGCTAGCGGGAGTTCTCTATCCTACGAGCAGTACTTC. This encodes CASSLWASGSSLSYEQYF.